A selection of T cell receptor beta chains follows, all from one sample in a study of blood T cells in healthy people across ages. MiXCR, run by TCRdb on the 5' RACE reads, gives a single entry per CDR3 protein. The table includes more than 500,000 distinct CDR3 sequences, roughly 28% detected once. Sequencing input: blood. The origin of the receptors is a woman in her seventies in good health. The CDR3 runs from the conserved cysteine through the conserved F or W. A D gene is named only where the DNA matches it firmly. Clone size is given for some rows only: seen once, a few or many times, or a class if the clone is expanded.

CDR3aa: CASSVSTENIQYF
CDR3nt: TGTGCCAGCAGCGTATCGACGGAAAACATTCAGTACTTC
d_gene: NA
j_gene: TRBJ2-4
abundance: NA
v_gene: TRBV9

CDR3aa: CSARDRTGGISQPQHF
CDR3nt: TGCAGTGCTAGAGATCGCACAGGGGGGATAAGTCAGCCCCAGCATTTT
d_gene: TRBD1
j_gene: TRBJ1-5
abundance: few
v_gene: TRBV20-1

CDR3aa: CASAEAGNTIYF
CDR3nt: TGTGCCTCCGCGGAAGCTGGAAACACCATATATTTT
d_gene: NA
j_gene: TRBJ1-3
abundance: NA
v_gene: TRBV6-2/TRBV6-3

CDR3aa: CASGRRLGRTEAFF
CDR3nt: TGTGCCAGCGGCAGACGTTTGGGTCGGACTGAAGCTTTCTTT
d_gene: NA
j_gene: TRBJ1-1
abundance: few
v_gene: TRBV7-3

CDR3aa: CASSSGGSGEKLFF
CDR3nt: TGCGCCAGCAGCTCGGGGGGGAGTGGAGAAAAACTGTTTTTT
d_gene: NA
j_gene: TRBJ1-4
abundance: NA
v_gene: TRBV5-1

CDR3aa: CASSLQPDREQGEQYF
CDR3nt: TGCGCCAGCAGCCTACAACCGGACAGGGAGCAGGGCGAGCAGTACTTC
d_gene: TRBD1
j_gene: TRBJ2-7
abundance: few
v_gene: TRBV5-1

CDR3aa: CASIGQAGANVLTF
CDR3nt: TGTGCCAGCATAGGACAGGCTGGGGCCAACGTCCTGACTTTC
d_gene: TRBD1
j_gene: TRBJ2-6
abundance: NA
v_gene: TRBV7-2

CDR3aa: CSAQGQAYNEQFF
CDR3nt: TGCAGTGCTCAAGGACAGGCCTACAATGAGCAGTTCTTC
d_gene: TRBD1
j_gene: TRBJ2-1
abundance: NA
v_gene: TRBV20-1

CDR3aa: CASRQSATNEKLFF
CDR3nt: TGTGCCAGCAGACAATCGGCAACTAATGAAAAACTGTTTTTT
d_gene: NA
j_gene: TRBJ1-4
abundance: NA
v_gene: TRBV5-5

CDR3aa: CASSLLAGSSYNEQFF
CDR3nt: TGTGCCAGCAGCTTACTCGCGGGGAGCTCCTACAATGAGCAGTTCTTC
d_gene: NA
j_gene: TRBJ2-1
abundance: many
v_gene: TRBV7-2

CDR3aa: CASTPTGTPYEQYF
CDR3nt: TGTGCCAGCACCCCGACAGGGACTCCCTACGAGCAGTACTTC
d_gene: NA
j_gene: TRBJ2-7
abundance: NA
v_gene: TRBV12-3/TRBV12-4

CDR3aa: CASSSRPGDIQYF
CDR3nt: TGTGCCAGCAGTTCTCGCCCAGGGGACATTCAGTACTTC
d_gene: NA
j_gene: TRBJ2-4
abundance: few
v_gene: TRBV12-3/TRBV12-4

CDR3aa: CSVILFSNEKLFF
CDR3nt: TGCAGCGTCATCCTCTTCTCTAATGAAAAACTGTTTTTT
d_gene: NA
j_gene: TRBJ1-4
abundance: few
v_gene: TRBV29-1

CDR3aa: CASSHGGRGRSELFF
CDR3nt: TGTGCCAGCAGCCACGGGGGAAGAGGACGGAGCGAGCTGTTTTTT
d_gene: NA
j_gene: TRBJ2-2
abundance: few
v_gene: TRBV14

CDR3aa: CATGARDGFYYGYTF
CDR3nt: TGTGCAACCGGGGCCCGGGACGGATTTTATTATGGCTACACCTTC
d_gene: NA
j_gene: TRBJ1-2
abundance: NA
v_gene: TRBV7-9

CDR3aa: CASTLGTGVMETQYF
CDR3nt: TGTGCCAGCACCCTCGGGACAGGGGTCATGGAGACCCAGTACTTC
d_gene: TRBD1
j_gene: TRBJ2-5
abundance: few
v_gene: TRBV5-4

CDR3aa: CSVAPDMNTEAFF
CDR3nt: TGCAGCGTTGCGCCAGACATGAACACTGAAGCTTTCTTT
d_gene: NA
j_gene: TRBJ1-1
abundance: NA
v_gene: TRBV29-1

CDR3aa: CSAPGRGRGYNEQFF
CDR3nt: TGCAGTGCCCCGGGCAGGGGGCGAGGGTACAATGAGCAGTTCTTC
d_gene: TRBD1
j_gene: TRBJ2-1
abundance: NA
v_gene: TRBV20-1

CDR3aa: CASRSTGGRNQPQHF
CDR3nt: TGTGCCAGCAGAAGCACAGGGGGAAGGAATCAGCCCCAGCATTTT
d_gene: TRBD1
j_gene: TRBJ1-5
abundance: NA
v_gene: TRBV6-5

CDR3aa: CASSQYGPPYEQYF
CDR3nt: TGTGCCAGCAGCCAATACGGACCGCCCTACGAGCAGTACTTC
d_gene: NA
j_gene: TRBJ2-7
abundance: few
v_gene: TRBV7-2

CDR3aa: CASSQTTGFYGYTF
CDR3nt: TGCGCCAGCAGCCAAACCACAGGTTTCTATGGCTACACCTTC
d_gene: NA
j_gene: TRBJ1-2
abundance: medium-sized
v_gene: TRBV4-1

CDR3aa: CASKPQGGNYGYTF
CDR3nt: TGTGCCAGCAAACCTCAGGGGGGTAACTATGGCTACACCTTC
d_gene: TRBD1
j_gene: TRBJ1-2
abundance: NA
v_gene: TRBV7-3

CDR3aa: CASSQGRGTGRADTQYF
CDR3nt: TGTGCCAGCAGCCAAGGGAGGGGGACAGGGAGAGCAGATACGCAGTATTTT
d_gene: TRBD1
j_gene: TRBJ2-3
abundance: NA
v_gene: TRBV3-1

CDR3aa: CASSYDRKTTNEKLFF
CDR3nt: TGTGCCAGCAGTTACGACAGGAAAACAACTAATGAAAAACTGTTTTTT
d_gene: NA
j_gene: TRBJ1-4
abundance: few
v_gene: TRBV6-6

CDR3aa: CAKSTGGSGANVLTF
CDR3nt: TGTGCCAAATCGACGGGGGGCTCTGGGGCCAACGTCCTGACTTTC
d_gene: TRBD2
j_gene: TRBJ2-6
abundance: NA
v_gene: TRBV5-4

CDR3aa: CASSITGGVSYEQYF
CDR3nt: TGTGCCAGCAGTATTACTGGCGGGGTCTCCTACGAGCAGTACTTC
d_gene: NA
j_gene: TRBJ2-7
abundance: NA
v_gene: TRBV7-2

CDR3aa: CASANDRGQETQYF
CDR3nt: TGTGCCAGCGCTAATGACAGGGGGCAAGAGACCCAGTACTTC
d_gene: TRBD1
j_gene: TRBJ2-5
abundance: NA
v_gene: TRBV12-3/TRBV12-4

CDR3aa: CASSHRAAEAFF
CDR3nt: TGTGCCAGCAGCCACAGGGCTGCTGAAGCTTTCTTT
d_gene: NA
j_gene: TRBJ1-1
abundance: NA
v_gene: TRBV7-2

CDR3aa: CASGDYGTGELFF
CDR3nt: TGTGCCAGCGGGGATTATGGCACCGGGGAGCTGTTTTTT
d_gene: NA
j_gene: TRBJ2-2
abundance: few
v_gene: TRBV6-4

CDR3aa: CSARTGMNTEAFF
CDR3nt: TGCAGCGCACGAACTGGAATGAACACTGAAGCTTTCTTT
d_gene: NA
j_gene: TRBJ1-1
abundance: many
v_gene: TRBV29-1

CDR3aa: CASSDRGTGGYNEQFF
CDR3nt: TGTGCCAGCAGTGATCGAGGGACAGGTGGTTACAATGAGCAGTTCTTC
d_gene: TRBD1
j_gene: TRBJ2-1
abundance: NA
v_gene: TRBV6-1

CDR3aa: CASSEFLANYGYTF
CDR3nt: TGTGCCAGCAGTGAATTTTTAGCAAACTATGGCTACACCTTC
d_gene: NA
j_gene: TRBJ1-2
abundance: few
v_gene: TRBV6-1

CDR3aa: CASSLPTAGGQETQYF
CDR3nt: TGTGCCAGCAGCTTACCCACCGCGGGGGGCCAAGAGACCCAGTACTTC
d_gene: TRBD2
j_gene: TRBJ2-5
abundance: NA
v_gene: TRBV7-9

CDR3aa: CSSEGSGGRTDAQCF
CDR3nt: TGCAGCTCCGAAGGATCGGGGGGTAGGACAGATGCGCAGTGTTTT
d_gene: NA
j_gene: TRBJ2-3
abundance: NA
v_gene: TRBV29-1

CDR3aa: CSAAGPTQETQYF
CDR3nt: TGCAGCGCCGCGGGACCAACTCAAGAGACCCAGTACTTC
d_gene: NA
j_gene: TRBJ2-5
abundance: few
v_gene: TRBV29-1

CDR3aa: CSARGTSGGSYERYF
CDR3nt: TGCAGTGCCAGAGGAACTAGCGGGGGGTCCTACGAGCGGTACTTC
d_gene: TRBD2
j_gene: TRBJ2-7
abundance: NA
v_gene: TRBV20-1

CDR3aa: CASNQGLARAEQFF
CDR3nt: TGTGCCAGCAACCAGGGACTAGCGAGGGCAGAGCAGTTCTTC
d_gene: TRBD2
j_gene: TRBJ2-1
abundance: few
v_gene: TRBV2

CDR3aa: CASSIVQGWKRDEQFF
CDR3nt: TGTGCCAGTAGCATTGTCCAGGGATGGAAGAGGGATGAGCAGTTCTTC
d_gene: NA
j_gene: TRBJ2-1
abundance: NA
v_gene: TRBV19

CDR3aa: CASSQGTGNEKLFF
CDR3nt: TGTGCCAGCAGCCAAGGAACAGGAAATGAAAAACTGTTTTTT
d_gene: NA
j_gene: TRBJ1-4
abundance: few
v_gene: TRBV4-2

CDR3aa: CASSRETSGGQETQYF
CDR3nt: TGTGCCAGCAGCCGGGAGACTAGCGGGGGACAAGAGACCCAGTACTTC
d_gene: TRBD2
j_gene: TRBJ2-5
abundance: once
v_gene: TRBV2

CDR3aa: CASSQIGQGPLNYGYTF
CDR3nt: TGTGCCAGCAGCCAGATTGGACAGGGGCCCCTTAACTATGGCTACACCTTC
d_gene: TRBD1
j_gene: TRBJ1-2
abundance: few
v_gene: TRBV3-1

CDR3aa: CASYDRANQPQHF
CDR3nt: TGTGCCAGCTATGACAGGGCTAATCAGCCCCAGCATTTT
d_gene: TRBD1
j_gene: TRBJ1-5
abundance: NA
v_gene: TRBV6-2/TRBV6-3

CDR3aa: CASSYSRATTYEQYF
CDR3nt: TGTGCCAGCAGTTACTCGAGGGCAACTACCTACGAGCAGTACTTC
d_gene: NA
j_gene: TRBJ2-7
abundance: few
v_gene: TRBV6-2/TRBV6-3

CDR3aa: CASSSGGAYGYTF
CDR3nt: TGTGCCAGCAGTTCGGGTGGGGCCTATGGCTACACCTTC
d_gene: NA
j_gene: TRBJ1-2
abundance: NA
v_gene: TRBV6-5

CDR3aa: CASSWTSGGHNEQFF
CDR3nt: TGTGCCAGCAGCTGGACTAGCGGGGGCCACAATGAGCAGTTCTTC
d_gene: TRBD2
j_gene: TRBJ2-1
abundance: NA
v_gene: TRBV11-2

CDR3aa: CSAPSGSSYNEQFF
CDR3nt: TGCAGTGCTCCAAGCGGAAGCTCCTACAATGAGCAGTTCTTC
d_gene: NA
j_gene: TRBJ2-1
abundance: many
v_gene: TRBV20-1

CDR3aa: CASSPTLTYTEAFF
CDR3nt: TGTGCCAGCAGCCCCACACTCACTTACACTGAAGCTTTCTTT
d_gene: NA
j_gene: TRBJ1-1
abundance: NA
v_gene: TRBV3-1

CDR3aa: CASRLLTNTGELFF
CDR3nt: TGTGCCAGCAGGCTCCTAACGAACACCGGGGAGCTGTTTTTT
d_gene: NA
j_gene: TRBJ2-2
abundance: NA
v_gene: TRBV6-1

CDR3aa: CASSLEVLRGEQYF
CDR3nt: TGTGCCAGCAGCTTAGAGGTACTCAGAGGCGAGCAGTACTTC
d_gene: NA
j_gene: TRBJ2-7
abundance: NA
v_gene: TRBV7-2

CDR3aa: CATRAPSETQYF
CDR3nt: TGTGCCACCAGGGCCCCCTCGGAGACCCAGTACTTC
d_gene: NA
j_gene: TRBJ2-5
abundance: few
v_gene: TRBV24-1

CDR3aa: CASSLSSPTEASF
CDR3nt: TGTGCCAGCAGCCTCTCCTCCCCGACTGAAGCTTCCTTT
d_gene: NA
j_gene: TRBJ1-1
abundance: NA
v_gene: TRBV5-5

CDR3aa: CASSYTTTNEKLFF
CDR3nt: TGTGCCAGCAGTTACACGACAACTAATGAAAAACTGTTTTTT
d_gene: NA
j_gene: TRBJ1-4
abundance: NA
v_gene: TRBV6-5

CDR3aa: CASSQVVSGSGANVLTF
CDR3nt: TGCGCCAGCAGCCAAGTAGTTTCTGGGTCTGGGGCCAACGTCCTGACTTTC
d_gene: NA
j_gene: TRBJ2-6
abundance: NA
v_gene: TRBV4-3

CDR3aa: CAISETGPNTYGYTF
CDR3nt: TGTGCCATCAGTGAAACAGGCCCGAATACTTATGGCTACACCTTC
d_gene: NA
j_gene: TRBJ1-2
abundance: NA
v_gene: TRBV10-3

CDR3aa: CASRPNNGGNTEAFF
CDR3nt: TGTGCCAGCAGGCCAAATAATGGTGGGAACACTGAAGCTTTCTTT
d_gene: NA
j_gene: TRBJ1-1
abundance: NA
v_gene: TRBV6-1

CDR3aa: CASSPPEAAPPNTEAFF
CDR3nt: TGTGCCAGCTCACCACCGGAGGCAGCTCCACCAAACACTGAAGCTTTTTTT
d_gene: NA
j_gene: TRBJ1-1
abundance: once
v_gene: TRBV18

CDR3aa: CASSNRQGGGQETQYF
CDR3nt: TGTGCCAGCAGTAACAGACAGGGTGGGGGACAAGAGACCCAGTACTTC
d_gene: TRBD1
j_gene: TRBJ2-5
abundance: few
v_gene: TRBV6-6

CDR3aa: CAIRKKTGENTGELFF
CDR3nt: TGTGCCATCAGGAAGAAGACAGGGGAAAACACCGGGGAGCTGTTTTTT
d_gene: TRBD1
j_gene: TRBJ2-2
abundance: NA
v_gene: TRBV10-3